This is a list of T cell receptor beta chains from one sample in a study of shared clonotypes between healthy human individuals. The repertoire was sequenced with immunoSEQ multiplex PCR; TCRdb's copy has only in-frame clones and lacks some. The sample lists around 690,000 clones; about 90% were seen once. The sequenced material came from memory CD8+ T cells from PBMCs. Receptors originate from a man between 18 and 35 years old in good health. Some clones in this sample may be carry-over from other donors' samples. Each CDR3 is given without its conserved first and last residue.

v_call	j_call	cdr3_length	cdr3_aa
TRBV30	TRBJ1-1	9	AWSVLTEAF
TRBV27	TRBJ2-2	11	ATGVGDTGELF
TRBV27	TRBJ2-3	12	ASSLRWNTDTQY
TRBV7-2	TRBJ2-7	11	ASRTGGFYEQY
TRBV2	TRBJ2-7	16	ASSAPQGTRGISYEQY
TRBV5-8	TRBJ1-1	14	ASSFPESDRNTEAF
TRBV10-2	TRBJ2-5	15	ASTGTSGRARVKTQY
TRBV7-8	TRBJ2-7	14	ASSGTDRESSYEQY
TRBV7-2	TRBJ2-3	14	ASSLISSRSTDTQY
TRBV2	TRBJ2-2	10	AGTRSTGELF
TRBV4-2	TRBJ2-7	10	ASSQVGIEQY
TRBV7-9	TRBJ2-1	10	ASSLIHNEQF
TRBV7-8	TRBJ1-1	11	ASSLGGGTEAF
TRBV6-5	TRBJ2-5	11	ASGTGRQETQY
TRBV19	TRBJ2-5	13	ASSKGRERVETQY
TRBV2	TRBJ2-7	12	ASRETGIPYEQY
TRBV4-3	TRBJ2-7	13	ASSQEDKGAYEQY
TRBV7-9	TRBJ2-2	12	ASSLVANTGELF
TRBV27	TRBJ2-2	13	ASSLFNSYTGELF
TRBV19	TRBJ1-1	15	ASSIDPVVAMGGEAF
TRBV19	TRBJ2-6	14	AGEGVDASGANVLT
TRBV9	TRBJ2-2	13	ASSGEFEVPGELF
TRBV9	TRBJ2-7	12	ASSGSGTGNEQY
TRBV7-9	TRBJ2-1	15	ASSAPPSVRSYNEQF
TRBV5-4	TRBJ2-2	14	ASSVGLAGFTGELF
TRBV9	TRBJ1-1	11	ASSAGLNTEAF
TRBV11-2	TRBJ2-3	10	ASSREADTQY
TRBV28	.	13	ASRNVIYSFHEQY
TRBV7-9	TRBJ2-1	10	ASSPDYNEQF
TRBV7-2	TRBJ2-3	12	ASSLPSSVDTQY
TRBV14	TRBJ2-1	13	ASSLLGGSGNEQF
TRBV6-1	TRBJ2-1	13	ASSRKQGTGNEQF
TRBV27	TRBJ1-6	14	ASSLVRGQDNSPLH
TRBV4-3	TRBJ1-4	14	ASSHWVWEYNEKLF
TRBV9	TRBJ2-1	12	ASSVSAGGVEQF
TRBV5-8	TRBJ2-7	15	ASSLTSIVFVPYEQY
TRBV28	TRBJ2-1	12	ASSPDGSYNEQF
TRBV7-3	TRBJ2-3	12	ASSLIGSADTQY
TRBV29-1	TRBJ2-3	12	SVGAGTSTDTQY
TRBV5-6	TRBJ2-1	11	ASSLELYNEQF
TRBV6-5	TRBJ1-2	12	ASSYSSGNYGYT
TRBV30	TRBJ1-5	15	AWSLTGGPYSNQPQH
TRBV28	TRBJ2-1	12	ASSHDRAFNEQF
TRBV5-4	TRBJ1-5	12	ASSSGGLGQPQH
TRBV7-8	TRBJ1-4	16	ASSLARSSRTANEKLF
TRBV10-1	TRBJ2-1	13	ASSVIRGSYNEQF
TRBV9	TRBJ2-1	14	ASSHSRGDSYNEQF
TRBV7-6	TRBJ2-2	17	ASSPLGTSGRAVTGELF
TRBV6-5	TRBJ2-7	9	ASSYSFEQY
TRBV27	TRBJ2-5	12	ASGLRGPTETQY
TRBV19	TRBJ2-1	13	ASRWTGGFHNEQF
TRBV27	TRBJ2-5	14	ASIPRRRTIQETQY
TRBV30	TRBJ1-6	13	AWRLLHSYNSPLH
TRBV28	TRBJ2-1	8	ASSFSEQF
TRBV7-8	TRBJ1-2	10	ASSLGRNGYT
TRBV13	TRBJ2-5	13	ASSPATGGEETQY
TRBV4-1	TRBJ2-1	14	ASSQDGAGGANEQF
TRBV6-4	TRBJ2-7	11	ASSDRAGYEQY